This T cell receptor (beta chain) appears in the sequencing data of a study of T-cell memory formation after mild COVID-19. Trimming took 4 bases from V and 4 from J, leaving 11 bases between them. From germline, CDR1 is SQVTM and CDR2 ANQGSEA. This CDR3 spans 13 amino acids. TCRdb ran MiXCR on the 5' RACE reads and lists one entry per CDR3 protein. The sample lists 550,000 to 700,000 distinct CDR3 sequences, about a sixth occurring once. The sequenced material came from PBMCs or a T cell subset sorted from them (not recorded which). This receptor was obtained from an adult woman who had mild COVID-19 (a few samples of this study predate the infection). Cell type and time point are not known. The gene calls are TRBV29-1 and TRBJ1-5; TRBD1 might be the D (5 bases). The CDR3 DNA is TGCAGCGTTGGAGCAGGGAGAAATCAGCCCCAGCATTTT. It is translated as CSVGAGRNQPQHF.